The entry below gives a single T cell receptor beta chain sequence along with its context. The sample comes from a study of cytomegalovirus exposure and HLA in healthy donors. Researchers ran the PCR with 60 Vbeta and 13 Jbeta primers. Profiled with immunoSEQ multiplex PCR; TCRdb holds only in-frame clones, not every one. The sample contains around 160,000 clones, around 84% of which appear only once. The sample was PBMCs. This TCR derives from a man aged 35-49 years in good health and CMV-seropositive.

CDR3: CASSQGLAGGEETQYF. Written as DNA, the CDR3 is TGTGCCAGCAGCCAGGGACTAGCGGGAGGGGAAGAGACCCAGTACTTC. The chain recombines TRBV7-7 with TRBJ2-5; 16 bases are a match to TRBD2. Germline values: CDR1 SSHAT, CDR2 FNYEAQ (reference sequence). The CDR3 has 16 amino acids. The junction had 3 bases not matched to a gene; V was cut back by 5 bases and J by 3 bases.